This record covers a single T cell receptor (beta chain). This sample is part of a study of blood T cell repertoires in COVID-19. Study information: The United States, Italy and Spain supplied acute and convalescent COVID-19 samples.

Using immunoSEQ multiplex PCR, the repertoire was profiled, and TCRdb retains in-frame clones only, with some absent. The repertoire holds 150,000 to 200,000 clones, roughly 90% seen once, with 6.5% to 8% in the top ten. Residents of 24 US areas, aged roughly 18 to 89 years, made up the participants. Symptom resolution, clearance, or two negative PCRs marked donors in Cohort 3 as recovered. The germline V gene has CDR1 SEHNR and CDR2 FQNEAQ (reference sequence). V shed 4 bases and J shed 10 bases, with 16 bases lying between them. The CDR3 loop spans 14 amino acids. The chain carries TRBV7-9 and TRBJ2-2; no clear D. Sequenced input: PBMCs or T cells enriched from blood (not recorded which). This TCR derives from a woman between 50 and 59 years old who had recovered from COVID-19. CDR3 in amino acids: CASSSALTGEELFF. Written as DNA, the CDR3 is TGTGCCAGCAGCTCCGCATTGACTGGAGAGGAGCTGTTTTTT.